The source of this TCR beta chain is a study of post-analysis software for immune sequencing data. Whole-study context: Relapsing-remitting, secondary progressive and progressive-relapsing multiple sclerosis courses were included.

Tagging with unique molecular identifiers was a feature of the TCR beta cDNA libraries. When about 0.95 to 10 million T cells were used, they gave hundreds of thousands of cDNA molecules. TCRdb reanalysed the PCR reads using MiXCR and keeps one entry per CDR3 protein. The table has about 810,000 distinct CDR3 sequences, roughly 50% seen once. Study-wide results and caveats: With TRBV5-6, TRBV5-1 and TRBV20-1 included, about 5 TRBV segments were more frequent in patients than in controls.

Germline V gene data show CDR1 as SQVTM and CDR2 as ANQGSEA. The CDR3 sequence is 12 residues long. V lost 5 bases, J lost 6 bases, and 11 bases lay in between. Note on this clonotype: Its antigen is undetermined.

The sequence was obtained from a girl between 5 and 17 years old with multiple sclerosis. The V call is TRBV29-1, the J call TRBJ1-5; the D gene is possibly TRBD1 (6 bases). Material for sequencing was blood. In DNA form, the CDR3 reads TGCAGCGTTTGGGGGGCTGGTCAGCCCCAGCATTTT. This codes for CSVWGAGQPQHF.